These 18 T cell receptor beta chains originate from one sample sequenced in a study of beta chain features in type 1 diabetes. The whole isolated RNA underwent reverse transcription, so sequencing captured expressed TCRB transcripts. The data were produced by immunoSEQ multiplex PCR, yet TCRdb's version contains in-frame clones alone and is incomplete. The data show under 800,000 clones, 15% to 18% seen once. Sequencing input: naive CD4+ T cells from blood. These receptors were obtained from a young man in good health.

The genes are TRBV6-5 and TRBJ2-5, with a possible D match to TRBD2 (6 bases). The DNA end lines up better with TRBJ2-7; the J call may be wrong. CDR3 size: 15 residues. In germline, CDR1 is MNHEY, CDR2 SVGAGI. The CDR3 nucleotides are TGTGCCAGCAGTTACTCGGGGGGTCATTCCTACGAGCAGTACTTC. Protein sequence: CASSYSGGHSYEQYF.

The chain joins TRBV18 to TRBJ1-2; no clear D. V was pared by 5 bases and J by 2 bases, with 12 bases between. CDR3 length equals 14 residues. Germline assignment: CDR1 KGHSH and CDR2 LQKENI. This CDR3 reads CASSSTAPNYGYTF. CDR3 DNA sequence: TGTGCCAGCTCATCAACAGCCCCAAACTATGGCTACACCTTC.

This clone was counted only a few times. V is TRBV5-1 and J is TRBJ2-2; possible D gene TRBD2, 8 bases. Germline V gene data show CDR1 as SGHRS and CDR2 as YFSETQ. CDR3 length: 14 residues. Trimming took 7 bases from V and 6 from J, leaving 16 bases between them. The CDR3 loop reads CASAVSGTAGELFF. For the CDR3, the DNA is TGCGCCAGCGCCGTTAGCGGGACAGCCGGGGAGCTGTTTTTT.

V and J are TRBV19 and TRBJ1-5, with 7 bases matching TRBD1. CDR1 LNHDA and CDR2 SQIVND come from the germline V gene (reference sequence). CDR3 size: 15 residues. Unmatched junction bases numbered 8, after V lost 4 bases and J lost 5 bases. The CDR3 DNA reads as TGTGCCAGTAGTAAGCCCTCGGGACAGTATCAGCCCCAGCATTTT. Amino acids: CASSKPSGQYQPQHF.

This clone was counted a few times. The chain has TRBV6-1 and TRBJ2-5; D unclear. V was shortened by 1 base and J by 0 bases, with 6 bases between the two germline ends. Per germline, CDR1 MNHNS and CDR2 SASEGT. This CDR3 spans 14 amino acids. The CDR3 reads CASSEGGNQETQYF. The CDR3 coding sequence is TGTGCCAGCAGTGAAGGGGGAAACCAAGAGACCCAGTACTTC.

The chain carries TRBV28 and TRBJ2-3; perhaps TRBD1 as D (5 bases). Deletions cut 3 bases from V and 2 bases from J, with 15 bases between. CDR1 MDHEN and CDR2 SYDVKM come from the germline V gene. The CDR3 runs to 16 residues. The CDR3 bases are TGTGCCAGCAGTTTGATTGCAGGGCGCCACACAGATACGCAGTATTTT. Translated, it gives CASSLIAGRHTDTQYF.

This chain links TRBV10-3 with TRBJ2-7; 8 bases align to TRBD1. This CDR3 spans 14 amino acids. Germline lookup yields CDR1 ENHRY and CDR2 SYGVKD. With V trimmed by 6 bases and J by 6 bases, 10 bases remained unmatched. The CDR3 protein is CAISGQGAFGEQYF. For the CDR3, the DNA is TGTGCCATCAGCGGGCAGGGGGCTTTCGGCGAGCAGTACTTC.

This clone was seen only a few times. The V and J genes are TRBV5-1 and TRBJ2-1; 10 bases align to TRBD2. The CDR3 is 15 amino acids. Trimming took 4 bases from V and 7 from J; bases not matched to a gene: 8. From germline, CDR1 is SGHRS and CDR2 YFSETQ. CDR3 DNA: TGCGCCAGCAGCCCCCCCACTAGCGGGAAAAATGAGCAGTTCTTC. Translating it yields CASSPPTSGKNEQFF.

The chain links TRBV19 to TRBJ2-7; 13 bases are a match to TRBD2. This CDR3 spans 14 amino acids. CDR1 is LNHDA, CDR2 SQIVND, per germline (reference sequence). V was pared by 6 bases and J by 4 bases, with 3 bases of the junction left unmatched. In DNA, the CDR3 is TGTGCCAGTAGCGGACTAGCGGGAGTTTACGAGCAGTACTTC. This translates into CASSGLAGVYEQYF.

Details on this clone: The same CDR3 also results from other DNA sequences found in this sample. The rearrangement uses TRBV10-3 and TRBJ2-5; 8 positions agree with TRBD1. V trimming: 9 bases; J trimming: 2 bases; junction bases outside the gene matches: 5. Germline CDR1 is ENHRY and CDR2 is SYGVKD. The CDR3 covers 13 residues. The CDR3 bases are TGTGCCATTAGGACAGGGTTTCAAGAGACCCAGTACTTC. It yields the protein CAIRTGFQETQYF.

This clone has more than one count but fewer than ten. This sequence joins TRBV7-2 and TRBJ2-3, with 7 bases aligning to TRBD1. J gave up 1 base and V 7 bases, and 8 bases lay outside the gene matches. The CDR3 totals 15 residues. The V gene's germline CDR1 is SGHTA and CDR2 FQGNSA. CDR3 sequence (DNA): TGTGCCAGCACGCTGGACAGGTTGCGCACAGATACGCAGTATTTT. The encoded protein is CASTLDRLRTDTQYF.

This rearrangement joins TRBV11-2 to TRBJ2-7; possible D gene TRBD2, 7 bases. CDR1 and CDR2 from the germline V gene are SGHAT and FQNNGV. V gave up 4 bases and J gave up 4 bases, with 17 bases separating them. The CDR3 length is 15 residues. The CDR3 sequence: CASSSRRGGGYEQYF. Here the CDR3 DNA reads TGTGCCAGCAGCTCTCGAAGGGGGGGCGGATACGAGCAGTACTTC.

The gene calls are TRBV21-1 and TRBJ2-5; the D call TRBD2 from the table was never checked on the DNA. The DNA end is more similar to TRBJ2-7, so the J call may be wrong. TRBV21-1 is a pseudogene locus. The CDR3 spans 15 residues. CDR3 sequence reads: CASSKGALSSYEQYF. As DNA, the CDR3 is TGTGCCAGCAGCAAGGGAGCTTTGAGCTCCTACGAGCAGTACTTC.

This chain joins TRBV7-2 and TRBJ2-7; D is possibly TRBD1 or TRBD2 (6 bases each). Germline CDR1 reads SGHTA; CDR2 reads FQGNSA. The V end lost 2 bases, the J end lost 2 bases, and 22 bases lay between the germline ends. The CDR3 contains 18 residues. The CDR3 DNA is TGTGCCAGCAGCTTAAGGATGACAGGCGGGGAGAGACCCTACGAGCAGTACTTC. Encoded protein: CASSLRMTGGERPYEQYF.

The chain uses TRBV4-1 and TRBJ1-2; the match to TRBD1 covers 7 bases. The V segment lost 2 bases and the J segment 8 bases; nucleotides outside the gene matches: 11. The CDR3 is 15 residues long. Germline lookup yields CDR1 MGHRA and CDR2 YSYEKL. The CDR3 sequence: CASSQLWTGMRGYTF. CDR3 sequence (DNA): TGCGCCAGCAGCCAACTCTGGACAGGAATGAGGGGCTACACCTTC.

This clone has more than one count but fewer than ten. The gene calls are TRBV29-1 and TRBJ1-1; D is perhaps TRBD1 (5 bases). Germline CDR1 and CDR2: SQVTM and ANQGSEA. The CDR3 contains 17 residues. V lost 5 bases and J lost 0, with 22 bases in between. In nucleotides, the CDR3 is TGCAGCGTTTCCGGGCAGGGCACGGGAAGAATGAACACTGAAGCTTTCTTT. Protein sequence: CSVSGQGTGRMNTEAFF. Based on the CDR3 plus reference TRBV29-1 and TRBJ1-1, the full variable domain is SAVISQKPSRDICQRGTSLTIQCQVDSQVTMMFWYRQQPGQSLTLIATANQGSEATYESGFVIDKFPISRPNLTFSTLTVSNMSPEDSSIYLCSVSGQGTGRMNTEAFFGQGTRLTVV.

This sequence joins TRBV10-3 and TRBJ2-1; 9 nucleotides agree with TRBD2. The CDR3 consists of 18 residues. The J segment lost 0 bases and the V segment lost 6 bases, leaving 12 bases of the junction unmatched. Germline V gene sequence: CDR1 ENHRY, CDR2 SYGVKD. In DNA, the CDR3 is TGTGCCATCAGCTCCCAGGGGCTAGCGGGGAGCTCCTACAATGAGCAGTTCTTC. Translation: CAISSQGLAGSSYNEQFF.

This clone was observed a handful of times. A much larger clone lies a single base off, so this may be a read error. Additional DNA sequences in this sample encode the identical CDR3. The chain has TRBV7-2 and TRBJ2-5; no clear D. The germline gives CDR1 SGHTA, CDR2 FQGNSA. Trimming removed 6 bases at V and 5 bases at J, with 4 bases between. CDR3 length: 10 residues. The CDR3 DNA reads TGTGCCAGCAGTCAGGAGACCCAGTACTTC. It specifies CASSQETQYF.